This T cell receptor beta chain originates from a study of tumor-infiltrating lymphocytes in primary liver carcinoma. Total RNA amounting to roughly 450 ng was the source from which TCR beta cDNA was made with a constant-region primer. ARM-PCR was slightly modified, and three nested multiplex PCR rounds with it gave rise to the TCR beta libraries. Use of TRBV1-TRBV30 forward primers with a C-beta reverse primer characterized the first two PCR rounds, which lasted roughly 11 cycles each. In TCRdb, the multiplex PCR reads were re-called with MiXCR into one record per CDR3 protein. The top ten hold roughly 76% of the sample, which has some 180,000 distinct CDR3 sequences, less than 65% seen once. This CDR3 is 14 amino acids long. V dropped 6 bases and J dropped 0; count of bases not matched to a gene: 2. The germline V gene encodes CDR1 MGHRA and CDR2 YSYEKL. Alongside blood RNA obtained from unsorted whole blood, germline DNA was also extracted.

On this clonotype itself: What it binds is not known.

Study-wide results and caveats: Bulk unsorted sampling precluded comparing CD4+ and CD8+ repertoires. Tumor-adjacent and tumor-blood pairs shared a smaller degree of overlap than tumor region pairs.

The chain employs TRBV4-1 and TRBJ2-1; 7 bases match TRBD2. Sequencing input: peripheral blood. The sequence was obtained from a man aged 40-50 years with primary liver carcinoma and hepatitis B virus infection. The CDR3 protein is CASSRDYSYNEQFF. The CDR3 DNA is TGCGCCAGCAGTCGGGACTACTCCTACAATGAGCAGTTCTTC.